These 9 T cell receptor beta chains originate from one sample sequenced in a study of post-analysis software for immune sequencing data (dated by TCRdb to between 2015 and 2017). No antigen has been identified for these receptors. The research as a whole found: Significantly higher frequencies in patients than in controls were found for several TRBV segments, including TRBV5-6, TRBV5-1 and TRBV20-1.

The method was PCR. The instrument was an Illumina HiSeq 2500. Unique molecular identifiers were incorporated into TCR beta cDNA libraries to reduce PCR and sequencing biases. TCRdb trimmed public reads at Q25 via fastp, called clones via MiXCR and kept in-frame beta chains. Identical CDR3 protein sequences are pooled into one entry, listed with their most common genes and DNA. The sample has around 710,000 distinct CDR3 sequences on record, more than 45% of them singletons. 4.9% of the sample belongs to the ten largest clones. The sample taken for sequencing was blood. Receptor source: a girl aged 5 to 17 with multiple sclerosis.

The rearrangement links TRBV7-3 to TRBJ2-5; 11 nucleotides match TRBD1. The DNA end lines up better with TRBJ2-7; the J call may be wrong. The CDR3 has 14 amino acids. Germline lookup yields CDR1 SGHTA and CDR2 FQGTGA. The CDR3 nucleotides are TGTGCCAGCAGCCGGACAGGGGGCGAACCCGAGCAGTACTTC. As protein: CASSRTGGEPEQYF.

The J gene is TRBJ2-7, the V gene TRBV20-1; weak D call: TRBD1 (6 bases). The CDR3 is 14 amino acids. The V end was cut by 4 bases, the J end by 2 bases, with 15 bases between. Germline CDR1 DFQATT, CDR2 SNEGSKA (reference sequence). The CDR3 DNA sequence: TGCAGTGCTATTGACAGGATGAGACCCTACGAGCAGTACTTC. Translated, it gives CSAIDRMRPYEQYF.

The CDR3 reads CASSLGVAGDFDEQFF. The CDR3 DNA reads as TGTGCCAGCAGCTTAGGAGTAGCGGGAGATTTTGATGAGCAGTTCTTC. V usage is TRBV7-9 and J usage is TRBJ2-1; 9 bases line up with TRBD2. The germline V gene encodes CDR1 SEHNR and CDR2 FQNEAQ (reference sequence). This CDR3 spans 16 amino acids. V lost 1 base to trimming and J lost 8 bases; unmatched junction nucleotides: 9.

This chain joins TRBV19 and TRBJ1-5, with D uncertain. The CDR3 runs 15 residues. Trimming stripped 11 bases from V and 2 bases from J, with 19 bases between. Germline loops: CDR1 LNHDA, CDR2 SQIVND (reference sequence). CDR3 coding DNA: TGTGCCGTGGGAGGTTCGAGGACCCGCAATCAGCCCCAGCATTTT. Its translation is CAVGGSRTRNQPQHF.

The genes are TRBV12-3 or TRBV12-4 and TRBJ2-3, with 10 bases matching TRBD2. V lost 1 base, J lost 7 bases, and 8 bases stayed unmatched. The CDR3 length is 16 residues. CDR3 loop: CASSLGSSGSGNTQYF. DNA for the CDR3: TGTGCCAGCAGTTTAGGGTCTAGCGGGAGCGGAAATACGCAGTATTTT.

This clonotype was recorded a few times. The V call is TRBV6-2 or TRBV6-3, the J call TRBJ2-6; D is uncertain. V was cut by 4 bases and J by 0 bases, with 10 bases left in between. CDR1 and CDR2 from the germline V gene are MNHEY and SVGEGT. The CDR3 length is 16 residues. CDR3 loop: CASSSGRVSGANVLTF. In DNA, the CDR3 is TGTGCCAGCAGTTCAGGACGGGTCTCTGGGGCCAACGTCCTGACTTTC.

The chain uses TRBV2 and TRBJ1-5; D is unresolved. This CDR3 spans 13 amino acids. Trimming removed 3 bases at V and 6 bases at J, with 9 bases between. Germline CDR1 and CDR2: SNHLY and FYNNEI. The chain's CDR3 is CASSDEGGQPQHF. Written as DNA, the CDR3 is TGTGCCAGCAGTGACGAGGGAGGTCAGCCCCAGCATTTT.

The chain has TRBV12-3 or TRBV12-4 and TRBJ2-5, with 7 positions matching TRBD1. The CDR3 totals 14 residues. V lost 5 bases and J lost 2; bases outside the gene matches: 5. The CDR3 reads CASSDREIQETQYF. The CDR3 DNA is TGTGCCAGCAGTGACAGGGAGATTCAAGAGACCCAGTACTTC.

This clonotype was seen a handful of times. The chain joins TRBV7-9 to TRBJ2-7, with a possible D match to TRBD1 (5 bases). The CDR3 is 15 residues long. Germline CDR1 is SEHNR and CDR2 is FQNEAQ (reference sequence). V was shortened by 1 base and J by 3 bases, with 13 bases between the two germline ends. Here the CDR3 reads CASSLGGHPYYEQYF. CDR3 in DNA: TGTGCCAGCAGCTTAGGCGGACACCCATACTACGAGCAGTACTTC.